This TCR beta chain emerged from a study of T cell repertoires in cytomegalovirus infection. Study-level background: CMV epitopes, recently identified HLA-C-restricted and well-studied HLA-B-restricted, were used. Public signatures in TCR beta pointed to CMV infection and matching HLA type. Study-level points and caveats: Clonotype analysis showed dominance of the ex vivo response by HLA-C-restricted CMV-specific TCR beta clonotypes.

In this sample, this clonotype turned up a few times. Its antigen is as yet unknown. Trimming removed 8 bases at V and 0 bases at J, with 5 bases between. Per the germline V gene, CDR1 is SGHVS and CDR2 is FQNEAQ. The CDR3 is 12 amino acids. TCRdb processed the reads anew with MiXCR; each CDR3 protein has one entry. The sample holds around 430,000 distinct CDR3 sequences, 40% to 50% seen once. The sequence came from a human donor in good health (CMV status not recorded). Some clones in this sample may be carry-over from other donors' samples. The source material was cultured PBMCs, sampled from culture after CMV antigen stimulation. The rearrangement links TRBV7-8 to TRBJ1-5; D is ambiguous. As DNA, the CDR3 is TGTGCCAGCGCTAGTAGCAATCAGCCCCAGCATTTT. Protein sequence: CASASSNQPQHF.